The 8 T cell receptor beta chains in this list originate from one sample, sequenced in a study of T cell responses to AZD1222 COVID-19 vaccine. Produced via immunoSEQ multiplex PCR; TCRdb's table is partial and in-frame only. This sample has about 110,000 clones, with approximately 92% found just once. The sample consisted of peripheral blood, taken 28 days after the second AZD1222 dose. The receptors were gathered from an adult who received the AZD1222 COVID-19 vaccine.

The chain uses TRBV7-9 and TRBJ1-1; D unresolved. The CDR3 consists of 10 residues. V lost 5 bases and J lost 10, with 8 bases in between. Looked up from germline, CDR1 is SEHNR and CDR2 is FQNEAQ (reference sequence). The CDR3 DNA sequence: TGTGCCAGCAGCCCCGAGATAGCTTTCTTT. Its translation: CASSPEIAFF.

This rearrangement joins TRBV5-5 to TRBJ1-2, with TRBD1 identical over 10 bases. V lost 0 bases to trimming and J lost 4 bases; unmatched junction nucleotides: 6. The CDR3 has 16 amino acids. CDR1 is SGHKS and CDR2 is YYEKEE in the germline V gene (reference sequence). The chain's CDR3 is CASSLGRQGAGYGYTF. DNA for the CDR3: TGTGCCAGCAGCTTGGGGAGACAGGGGGCAGGCTATGGCTACACCTTC.

The chain has TRBV9 and TRBJ2-3; 7 nucleotides align to TRBD1. The CDR3 covers 18 residues. Germline CDR1 and CDR2: SGDLS and YYNGEE. J gave up 3 bases and V 0 bases, and 13 bases lay outside the gene matches. CDR3 residues: CASSVGGGQGIRTDTQYF. The CDR3 DNA reads TGTGCCAGCAGCGTAGGAGGGGGCCAGGGGATAAGGACAGATACGCAGTATTTT.

The V call is TRBV9, the J call TRBJ2-3; TRBD1 aligns across 7 bases. Unmatched junction bases numbered 7, after V lost 8 bases and J lost 7 bases. CDR3 length: 12 amino acids. The germline V gene encodes CDR1 SGDLS and CDR2 YYNGEE. CDR3 amino acids: CASRGGGYTQYF. In DNA, the CDR3 is TGTGCCAGTCGAGGGGGCGGCTATACGCAGTATTTT. The entire variable domain, with the rest obtained from reference TRBV9 and TRBJ2-3, is as follows: DSGVTQTPKHLITATGQRVTLRCSPRSGDLSVYWYQQSLDQGLQFLIQYYNGEERAKGNILERFSAQQFPDLHSELNLSSLELGDSALYFCASRGGGYTQYFGPGTRLTVL.

The chain combines TRBV5-1 with TRBJ1-1; possible D gene TRBD1, 6 bases. Trimming cost V 5 bases and J 5 bases, with 16 bases left between them. The CDR3 length is 14 residues. The germline V gene encodes CDR1 SGHRS and CDR2 YFSETQ. CDR3: CASSTPGVETEAFF. For the CDR3, the DNA is TGCGCCAGCAGTACCCCAGGGGTTGAGACTGAAGCTTTCTTT.

CDR3 region: CASIPSGGTGELFF. The DNA for the CDR3 is TGTGCCAGCATTCCTAGCGGGGGCACCGGGGAGCTGTTTTTT. This chain links TRBV6-6 with TRBJ2-2; 10 positions match TRBD2. The CDR3 has 14 residues. The ends lost 7 bases at V and 4 bases at J; junction bases unmatched: 3. CDR1 is MNHNY, CDR2 SVGAGI, per germline (reference sequence).

The V gene is TRBV2, the J gene TRBJ1-2; 11 bases are shared with TRBD1. This CDR3 comprises 15 residues. J was trimmed by 0 bases and V by 3 bases; bases with no gene match: 0. The V gene's germline CDR1 is SNHLY and CDR2 FYNNEI. The CDR3 DNA reads TGTGCCAGCAGTGAGGGACAGGGGGCTAACTATGGCTACACCTTC. Translated, it gives CASSEGQGANYGYTF.

The chain is built from TRBV7-2 and TRBJ1-2; D uncertain. This CDR3 is built from 13 residues. Trimming removed 1 base at V and 7 bases at J, with 10 bases between. Germline lookup yields CDR1 SGHTA and CDR2 FQGNSA. The CDR3 sequence: CASSLGQRGGYTF. In DNA, the CDR3 is TGTGCCAGCAGCTTAGGCCAGAGAGGTGGCTACACCTTC.